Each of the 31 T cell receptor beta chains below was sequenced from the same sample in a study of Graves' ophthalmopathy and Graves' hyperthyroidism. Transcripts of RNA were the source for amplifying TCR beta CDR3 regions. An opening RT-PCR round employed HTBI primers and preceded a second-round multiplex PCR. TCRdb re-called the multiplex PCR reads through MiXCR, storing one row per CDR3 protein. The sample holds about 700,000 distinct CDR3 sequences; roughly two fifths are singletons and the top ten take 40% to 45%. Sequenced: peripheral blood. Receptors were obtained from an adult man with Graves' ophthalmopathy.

The DNA of the CDR3 is TGTGCCAGCAGTGAAAGGGACAACTATGGCTACACCTTC. Its translation: CASSERDNYGYTF. V is TRBV2 and J is TRBJ1-2; D may be TRBD1 (5 bases). Germline CDR1 and CDR2: SNHLY and FYNNEI. The V gene lost 2 bases and the J gene lost 2 bases, with 6 bases spanning the gap. The CDR3 is 13 residues long.

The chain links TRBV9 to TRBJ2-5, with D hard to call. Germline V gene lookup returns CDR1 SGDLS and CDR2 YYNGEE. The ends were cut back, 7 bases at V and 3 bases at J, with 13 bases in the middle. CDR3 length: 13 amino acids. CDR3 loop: CASFTSGEETQYF. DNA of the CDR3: TGTGCCAGCTTCACGTCCGGAGAAGAGACCCAGTACTTC.

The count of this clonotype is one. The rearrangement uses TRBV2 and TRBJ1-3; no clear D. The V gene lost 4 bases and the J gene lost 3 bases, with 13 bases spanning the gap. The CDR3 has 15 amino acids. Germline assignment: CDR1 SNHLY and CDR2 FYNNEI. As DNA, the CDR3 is TGTGCCAGCAGTGTGGGCAAGAACTATGGAAACACCATATATTTT. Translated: CASSVGKNYGNTIYF.

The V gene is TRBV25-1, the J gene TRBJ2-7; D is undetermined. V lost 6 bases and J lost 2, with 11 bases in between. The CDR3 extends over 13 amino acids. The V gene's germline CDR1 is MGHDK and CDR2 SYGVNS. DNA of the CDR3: TGTGCCAGCAGACTCCGGGCCGCCTACGAGCAGTACTTC. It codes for CASRLRAAYEQYF.

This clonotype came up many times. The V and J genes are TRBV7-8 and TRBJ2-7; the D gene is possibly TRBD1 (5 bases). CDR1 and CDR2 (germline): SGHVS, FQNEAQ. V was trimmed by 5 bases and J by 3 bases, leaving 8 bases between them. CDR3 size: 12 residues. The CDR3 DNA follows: TGTGCCAGCAGCCAGACAGACTACGAGCAGTACTTC. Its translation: CASSQTDYEQYF.

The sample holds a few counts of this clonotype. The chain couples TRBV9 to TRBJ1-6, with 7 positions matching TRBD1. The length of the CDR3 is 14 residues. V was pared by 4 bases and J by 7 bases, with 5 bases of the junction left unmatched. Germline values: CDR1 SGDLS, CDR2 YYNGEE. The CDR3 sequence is CASSQGGLNSPLHF. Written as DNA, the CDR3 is TGTGCCAGCAGCCAAGGGGGCCTAAATTCACCCCTCCACTTT.

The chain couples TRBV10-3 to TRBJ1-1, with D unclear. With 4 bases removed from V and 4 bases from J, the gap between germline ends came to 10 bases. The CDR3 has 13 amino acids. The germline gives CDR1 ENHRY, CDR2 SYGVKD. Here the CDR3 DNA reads TGTGCCATCAGTGCAACAGCGGGCACTGAAGCTTTCTTT. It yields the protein CAISATAGTEAFF.

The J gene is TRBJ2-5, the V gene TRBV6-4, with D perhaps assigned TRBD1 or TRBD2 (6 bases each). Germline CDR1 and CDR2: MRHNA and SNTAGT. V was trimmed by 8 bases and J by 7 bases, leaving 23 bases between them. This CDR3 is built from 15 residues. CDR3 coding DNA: TGTGCCAGCGTCGGGGGCGCGGGAATGGGGGGGACCCAGTACTTC. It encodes CASVGGAGMGGTQYF.

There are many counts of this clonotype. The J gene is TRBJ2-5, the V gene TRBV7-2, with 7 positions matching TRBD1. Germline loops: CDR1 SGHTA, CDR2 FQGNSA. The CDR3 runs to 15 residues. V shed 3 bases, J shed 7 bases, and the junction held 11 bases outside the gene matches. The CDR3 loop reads CASSFDRASEGTQYF. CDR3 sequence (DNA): TGTGCCAGCAGCTTTGACAGGGCCTCGGAAGGGACCCAGTACTTC.

The CDR3 DNA sequence: TGCAGTGCTAGAGACGGAGGGGCGAACACCGGGGAGCTGTTTTTT. It translates to CSARDGGANTGELFF. The V call is TRBV20-1, the J call TRBJ2-2; D possibly corresponds to TRBD2 (6 bases). The V and J ends lost 0 bases and 0 bases respectively, with 8 bases between them. This CDR3 region has 15 residues. The V gene's germline CDR1 is DFQATT and CDR2 SNEGSKA (reference sequence).

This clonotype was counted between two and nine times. The CDR3 DNA reads as TGCAGTGCTAGAGAGGTAGCGGGGGGGCAAGAGACCCAGTACTTC. Its translation is CSAREVAGGQETQYF. V is TRBV20-1 and J is TRBJ2-5; TRBD2 agrees at 11 bases. V lost 0 bases to trimming and J lost 2 bases; unmatched junction nucleotides: 2. CDR1 DFQATT and CDR2 SNEGSKA come from the germline V gene (reference sequence). This CDR3 spans 15 amino acids.

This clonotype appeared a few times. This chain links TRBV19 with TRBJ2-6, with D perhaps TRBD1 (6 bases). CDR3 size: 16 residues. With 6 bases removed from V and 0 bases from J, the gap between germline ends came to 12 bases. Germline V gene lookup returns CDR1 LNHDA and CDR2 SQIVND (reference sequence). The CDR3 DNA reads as TGTGCCAGTAGCGGACAGAAAAGCTCTGGGGCCAACGTCCTGACTTTC. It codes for CASSGQKSSGANVLTF.

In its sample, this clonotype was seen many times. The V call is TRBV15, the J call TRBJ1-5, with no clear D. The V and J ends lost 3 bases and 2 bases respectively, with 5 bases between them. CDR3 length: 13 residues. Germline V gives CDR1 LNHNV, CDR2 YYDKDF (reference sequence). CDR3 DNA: TGTGCCACCAGCAGGGCTGGCAATCAGCCCCAGCATTTT. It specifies CATSRAGNQPQHF.

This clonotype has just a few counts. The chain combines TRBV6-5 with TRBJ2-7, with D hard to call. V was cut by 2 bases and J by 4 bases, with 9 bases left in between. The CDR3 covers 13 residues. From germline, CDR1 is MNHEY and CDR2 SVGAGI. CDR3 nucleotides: TGTGCCAGCAGTTACCTCGGCACTTACGAGCAGTACTTC. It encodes CASSYLGTYEQYF.

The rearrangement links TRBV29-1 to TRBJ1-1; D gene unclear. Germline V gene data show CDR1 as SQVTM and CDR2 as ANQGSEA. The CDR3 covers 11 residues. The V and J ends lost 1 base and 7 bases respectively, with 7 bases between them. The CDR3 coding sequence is TGCAGCGTTGAAGGTGGGAATGAAGCTTTCTTT. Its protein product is CSVEGGNEAFF.

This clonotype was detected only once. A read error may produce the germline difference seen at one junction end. DNA of the CDR3: TGTGACAGCAGCGTCACAGGCCAAGAGACCCAGTACTTC. This codes for CDSSVTGQETQYF. V usage is TRBV7-9 and J usage is TRBJ2-5; weak D call: TRBD1 (5 bases). Germline V gene lookup returns CDR1 SEHNR and CDR2 FQNEAQ (reference sequence). This CDR3 has 13 amino acids.

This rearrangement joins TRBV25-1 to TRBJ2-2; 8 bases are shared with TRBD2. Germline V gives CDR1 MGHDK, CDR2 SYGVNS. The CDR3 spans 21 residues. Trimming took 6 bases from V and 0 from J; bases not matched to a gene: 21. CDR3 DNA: TGTGCCAGCAGGGAGAACTTTGTAAACAGCGGGAGTCAGTCGAACACCGGGGAGCTGTTTTTT. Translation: CASRENFVNSGSQSNTGELFF.

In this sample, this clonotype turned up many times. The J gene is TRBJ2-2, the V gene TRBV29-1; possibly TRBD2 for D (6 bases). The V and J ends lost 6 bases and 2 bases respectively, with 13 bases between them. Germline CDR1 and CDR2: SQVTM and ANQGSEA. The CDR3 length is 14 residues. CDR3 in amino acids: CSVEGTGNTGELFF. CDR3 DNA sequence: TGCAGCGTGGAGGGGACGGGCAACACCGGGGAGCTGTTTTTT.

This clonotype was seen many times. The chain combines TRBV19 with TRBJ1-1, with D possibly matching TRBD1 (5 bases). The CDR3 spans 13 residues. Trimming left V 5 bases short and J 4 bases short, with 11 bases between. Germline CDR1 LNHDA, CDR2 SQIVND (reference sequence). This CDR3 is CASSAREATEAFF. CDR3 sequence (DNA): TGTGCCAGTAGTGCCAGGGAAGCCACTGAAGCTTTCTTT.

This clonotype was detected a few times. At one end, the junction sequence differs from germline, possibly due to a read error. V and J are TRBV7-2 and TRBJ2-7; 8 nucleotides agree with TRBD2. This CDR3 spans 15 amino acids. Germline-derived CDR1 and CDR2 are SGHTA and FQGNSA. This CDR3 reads CASSLDNGRAYEQYF. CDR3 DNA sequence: TGCGCCAGCAGCTTGGATAACGGGAGGGCCTACGAGCAGTACTTC.

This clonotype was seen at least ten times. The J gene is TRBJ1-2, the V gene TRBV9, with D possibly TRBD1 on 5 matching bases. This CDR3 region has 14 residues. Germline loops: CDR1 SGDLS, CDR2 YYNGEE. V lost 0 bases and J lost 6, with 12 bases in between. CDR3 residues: CASSVGGGENGYTF. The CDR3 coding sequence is TGTGCCAGCAGCGTAGGGGGCGGGGAGAATGGCTACACCTTC.

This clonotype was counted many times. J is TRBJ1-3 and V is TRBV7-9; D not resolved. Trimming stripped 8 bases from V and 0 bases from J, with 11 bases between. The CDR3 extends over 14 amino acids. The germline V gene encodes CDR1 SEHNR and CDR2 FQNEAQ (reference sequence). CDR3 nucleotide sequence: TGTGCCAGCTCAACACCCAACTCTGGAAACACCATATATTTT. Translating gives CASSTPNSGNTIYF. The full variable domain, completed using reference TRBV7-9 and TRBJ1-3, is DTGVSQNPRHKITKRGQNVTFRCDPISEHNRLYWYRQTLGQGPEFLTYFQNEAQLEKSRLLSDRFSAERPKGSFSTLEIQRTEQGDSAMYLCASSTPNSGNTIYFGEGSWLTVV.

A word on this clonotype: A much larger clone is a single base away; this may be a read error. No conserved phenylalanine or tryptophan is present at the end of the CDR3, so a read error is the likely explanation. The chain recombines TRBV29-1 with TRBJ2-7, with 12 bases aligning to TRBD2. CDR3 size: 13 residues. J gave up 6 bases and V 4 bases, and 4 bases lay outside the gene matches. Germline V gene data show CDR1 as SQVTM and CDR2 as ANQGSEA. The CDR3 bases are TGCAGCGTTGGGACTAGCGGGGTAGTCGAGCAGTACTTA. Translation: CSVGTSGVVEQYL.

The CDR3 region has the DNA TGTGCCAGCAGGGCTGCAGGGGCAAGTAGCAATCAGCCCCAGCATTTT. Its protein is CASRAAGASSNQPQHF. This sequence joins TRBV11-2 and TRBJ1-5; D may be TRBD1 (6 bases). CDR1 is SGHAT and CDR2 is FQNNGV in the germline V gene. The CDR3 covers 16 residues. V was pared by 6 bases and J by 0 bases, with 15 bases between.

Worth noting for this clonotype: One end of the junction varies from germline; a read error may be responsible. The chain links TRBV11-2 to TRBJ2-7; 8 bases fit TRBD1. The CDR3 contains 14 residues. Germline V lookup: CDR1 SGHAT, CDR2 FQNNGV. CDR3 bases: TGTGCCCGCAGCTTACAGGACAGGGTCAACGGGCAGTACTTC. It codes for CARSLQDRVNGQYF.

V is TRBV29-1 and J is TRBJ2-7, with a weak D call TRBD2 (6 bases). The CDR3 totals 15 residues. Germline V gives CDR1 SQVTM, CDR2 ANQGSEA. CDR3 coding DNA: TGCAGTGCTGCCCCACCACCGGGACTCACTTACGAGCAGTACTTC. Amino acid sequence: CSAAPPPGLTYEQYF.

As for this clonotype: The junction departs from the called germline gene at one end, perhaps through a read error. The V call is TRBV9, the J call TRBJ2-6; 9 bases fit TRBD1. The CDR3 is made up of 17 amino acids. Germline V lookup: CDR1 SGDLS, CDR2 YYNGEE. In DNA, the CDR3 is TGTGTCAGCGGCGGCGGGACAGGGTCCTCTGAGGCCAACGTCCAGACTTTC. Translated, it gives CVSGGGTGSSEANVQTF. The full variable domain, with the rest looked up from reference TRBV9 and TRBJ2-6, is DSGVTQTPKHLITATGQRVTLRCSPRSGDLSVYWYQQSLDQGLQFLIQYYNGEERAKGNILERFSAQQFPDLHSELNLSSLELGDSALYFCVSGGGTGSSEANVQTFGAGSRLTVL.

The CDR3 nucleotides are TGCGCCACCCTCCCCGGGGGCGCGGGTGGCTACACCTTC. This sequence encodes CATLPGGAGGYTF. The chain couples TRBV10-1 to TRBJ1-2; D possibly corresponds to TRBD1 (6 bases). Germline-derived CDR1 and CDR2 are WNHNN and SYGVQD (reference sequence). With 10 bases removed from V and 7 bases from J, the gap between germline ends came to 19 bases. The CDR3 runs to 13 residues.

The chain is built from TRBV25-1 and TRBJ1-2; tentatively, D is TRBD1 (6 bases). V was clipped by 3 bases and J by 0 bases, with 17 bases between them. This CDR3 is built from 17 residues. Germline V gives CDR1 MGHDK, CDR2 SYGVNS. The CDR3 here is CASSDPRTGPTNYGYTF. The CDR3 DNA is TGTGCCAGCAGTGATCCCCGCACAGGGCCCACTAACTATGGCTACACCTTC.

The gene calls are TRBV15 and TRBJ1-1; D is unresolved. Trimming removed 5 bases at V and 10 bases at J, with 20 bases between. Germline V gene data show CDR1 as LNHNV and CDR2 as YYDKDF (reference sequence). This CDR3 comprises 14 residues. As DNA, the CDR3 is TGTGCCACCAGCTGGAACAGAAAAGGAGGGTTAGCTTTCTTT. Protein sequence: CATSWNRKGGLAFF.

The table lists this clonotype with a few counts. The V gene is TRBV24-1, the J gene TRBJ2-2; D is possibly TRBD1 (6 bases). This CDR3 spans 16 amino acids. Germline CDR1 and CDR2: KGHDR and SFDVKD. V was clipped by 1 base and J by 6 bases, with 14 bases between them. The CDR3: CATSDLRQGYSGELFF. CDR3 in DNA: TGTGCCACCAGTGATTTACGGCAGGGGTATTCCGGGGAGCTGTTTTTT.